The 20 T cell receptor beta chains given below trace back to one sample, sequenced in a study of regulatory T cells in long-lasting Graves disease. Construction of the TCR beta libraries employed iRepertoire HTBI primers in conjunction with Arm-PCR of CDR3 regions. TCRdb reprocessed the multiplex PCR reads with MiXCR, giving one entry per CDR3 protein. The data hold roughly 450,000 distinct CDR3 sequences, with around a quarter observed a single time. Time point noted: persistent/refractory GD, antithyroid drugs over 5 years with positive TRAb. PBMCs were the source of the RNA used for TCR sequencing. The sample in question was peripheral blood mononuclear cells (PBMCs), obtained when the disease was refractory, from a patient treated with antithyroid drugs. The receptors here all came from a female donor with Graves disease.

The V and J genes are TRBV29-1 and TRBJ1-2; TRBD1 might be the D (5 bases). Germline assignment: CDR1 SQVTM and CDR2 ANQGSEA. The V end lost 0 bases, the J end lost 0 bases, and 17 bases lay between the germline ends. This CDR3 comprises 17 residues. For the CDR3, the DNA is TGCAGCGTTGAAGATCCTGGTCTAGTGGGGGCTAACTATGGCTACACCTTC. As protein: CSVEDPGLVGANYGYTF.

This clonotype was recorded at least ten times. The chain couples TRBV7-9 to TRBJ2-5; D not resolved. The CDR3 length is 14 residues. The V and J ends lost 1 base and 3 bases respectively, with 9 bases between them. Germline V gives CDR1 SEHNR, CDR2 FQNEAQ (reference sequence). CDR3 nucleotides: TGTGCCAGCAGCTTAGGATTAAACGAAGAGACCCAGTACTTC. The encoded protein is CASSLGLNEETQYF.

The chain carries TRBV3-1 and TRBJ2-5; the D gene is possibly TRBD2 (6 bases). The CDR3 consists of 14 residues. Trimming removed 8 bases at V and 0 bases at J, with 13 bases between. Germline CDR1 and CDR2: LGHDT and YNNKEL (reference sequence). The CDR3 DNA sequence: TGTGCCAGCTGCCGGGGGTTGGACCAAGAGACCCAGTACTTC. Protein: CASCRGLDQETQYF.

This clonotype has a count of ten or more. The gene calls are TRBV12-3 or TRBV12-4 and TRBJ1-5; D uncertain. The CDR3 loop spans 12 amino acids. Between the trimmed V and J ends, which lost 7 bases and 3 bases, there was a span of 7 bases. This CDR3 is CASKGPNQPQHF. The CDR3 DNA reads TGTGCCAGCAAAGGGCCCAATCAGCCCCAGCATTTT.

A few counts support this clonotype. The CDR3 nucleotides read TGTGCCAGCAGAACTACTAGCGGGTCCTACGAGCAGTACTTC. Amino acids: CASRTTSGSYEQYF. This sequence joins TRBV6-1 and TRBJ2-7; 9 nucleotides line up with TRBD2. The CDR3 is 14 amino acids. The V gene end was trimmed by 6 bases and the J gene end by 1 base; junction bases not matched to a gene: 4. The germline CDR1 and CDR2 sequences are MNHNS and SASEGT.

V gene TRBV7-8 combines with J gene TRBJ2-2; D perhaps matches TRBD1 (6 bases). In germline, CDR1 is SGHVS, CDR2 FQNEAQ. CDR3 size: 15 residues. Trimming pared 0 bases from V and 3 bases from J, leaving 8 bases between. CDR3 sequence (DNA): TGTGCCAGCAGCTTAGCGGACAGCTACACCGGGGAGCTGTTTTTT. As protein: CASSLADSYTGELFF.

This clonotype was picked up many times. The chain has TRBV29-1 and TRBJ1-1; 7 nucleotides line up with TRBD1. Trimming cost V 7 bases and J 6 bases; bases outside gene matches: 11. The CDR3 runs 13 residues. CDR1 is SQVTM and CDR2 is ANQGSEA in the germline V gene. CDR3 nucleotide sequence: TGCAGCGCCCGGACAGGTACGGTCTCTGAAGCTTTCTTT. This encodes CSARTGTVSEAFF.

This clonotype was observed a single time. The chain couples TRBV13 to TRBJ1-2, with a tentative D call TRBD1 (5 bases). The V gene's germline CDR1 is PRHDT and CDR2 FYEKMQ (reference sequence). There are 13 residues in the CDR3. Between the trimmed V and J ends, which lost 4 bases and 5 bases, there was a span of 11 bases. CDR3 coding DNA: TGTGCCAGCAGCTCCGGGACGCAGTATGGCTACACCTTC. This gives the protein CASSSGTQYGYTF.

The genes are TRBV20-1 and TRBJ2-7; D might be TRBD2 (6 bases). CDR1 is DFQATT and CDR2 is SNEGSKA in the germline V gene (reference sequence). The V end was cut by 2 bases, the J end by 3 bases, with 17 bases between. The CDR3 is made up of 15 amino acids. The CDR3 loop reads CSARWGVPRGYEQYF. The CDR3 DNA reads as TGCAGTGCTAGATGGGGGGTTCCCAGAGGCTACGAGCAGTACTTC.

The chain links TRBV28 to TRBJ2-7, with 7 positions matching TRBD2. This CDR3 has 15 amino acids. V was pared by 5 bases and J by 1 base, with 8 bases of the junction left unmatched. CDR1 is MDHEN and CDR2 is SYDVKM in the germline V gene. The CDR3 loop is CASSSGIGTSYEQYF. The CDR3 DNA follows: TGTGCCAGCAGTAGCGGGATTGGTACTTCCTACGAGCAGTACTTC.

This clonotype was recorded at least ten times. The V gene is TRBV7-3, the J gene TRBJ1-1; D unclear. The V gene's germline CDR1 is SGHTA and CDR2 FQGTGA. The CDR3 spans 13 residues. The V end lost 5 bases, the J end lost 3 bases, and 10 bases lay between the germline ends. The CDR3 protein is CASSARQYTEAFF. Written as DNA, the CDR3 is TGTGCCAGCAGCGCTCGACAATACACTGAAGCTTTCTTT.

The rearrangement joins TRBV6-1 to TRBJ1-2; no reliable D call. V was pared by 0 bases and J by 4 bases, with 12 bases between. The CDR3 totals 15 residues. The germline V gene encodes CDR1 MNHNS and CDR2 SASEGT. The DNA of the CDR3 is TGTGCCAGCAGTGAAGCGCAAGGGCCCCTCTATGGCTACACCTTC. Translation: CASSEAQGPLYGYTF.

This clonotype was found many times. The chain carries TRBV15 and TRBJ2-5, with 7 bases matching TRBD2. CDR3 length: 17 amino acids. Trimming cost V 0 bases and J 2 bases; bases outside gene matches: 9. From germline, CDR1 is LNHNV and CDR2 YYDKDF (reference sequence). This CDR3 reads CATSRDLASGKQETQYF. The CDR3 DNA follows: TGTGCCACCAGCAGAGATCTGGCTAGCGGCAAACAAGAGACCCAGTACTTC. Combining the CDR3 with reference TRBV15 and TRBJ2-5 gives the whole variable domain DAMVIQNPRYQVTQFGKPVTLSCSQTLNHNVMYWYQQKSSQAPKLLFHYYDKDFNNEADTPDNFQSRRPNTSFCFLDIRSPGLGDTAMYLCATSRDLASGKQETQYFGPGTRLLVL.

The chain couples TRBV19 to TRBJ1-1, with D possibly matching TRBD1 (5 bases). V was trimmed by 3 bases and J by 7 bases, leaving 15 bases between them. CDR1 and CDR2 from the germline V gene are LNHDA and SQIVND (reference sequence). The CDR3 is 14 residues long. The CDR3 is CASSIDSGPFEAFF. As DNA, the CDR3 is TGTGCCAGTAGTATCGACAGCGGGCCTTTTGAAGCTTTCTTT.

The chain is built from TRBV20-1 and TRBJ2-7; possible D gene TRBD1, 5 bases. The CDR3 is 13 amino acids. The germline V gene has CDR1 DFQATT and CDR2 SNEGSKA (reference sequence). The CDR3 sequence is CASVIRGNYEQYF. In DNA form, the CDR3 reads TGCGCATCCGTAATAAGGGGCAACTACGAGCAGTACTTC.

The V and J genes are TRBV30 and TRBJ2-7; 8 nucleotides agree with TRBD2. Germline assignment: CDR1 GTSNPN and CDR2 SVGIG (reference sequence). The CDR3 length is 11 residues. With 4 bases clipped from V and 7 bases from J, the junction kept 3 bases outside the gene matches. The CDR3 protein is CAWNRGGEQYF. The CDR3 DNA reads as TGTGCCTGGAACCGGGGGGGGGAGCAGTACTTC.

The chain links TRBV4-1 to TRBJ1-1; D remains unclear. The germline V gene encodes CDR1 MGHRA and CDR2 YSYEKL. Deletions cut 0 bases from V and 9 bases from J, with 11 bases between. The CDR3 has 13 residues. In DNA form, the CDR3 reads TGCGCCAGCAGCCAAGATAATTTCAGACAAGCTTTCTTT. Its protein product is CASSQDNFRQAFF.

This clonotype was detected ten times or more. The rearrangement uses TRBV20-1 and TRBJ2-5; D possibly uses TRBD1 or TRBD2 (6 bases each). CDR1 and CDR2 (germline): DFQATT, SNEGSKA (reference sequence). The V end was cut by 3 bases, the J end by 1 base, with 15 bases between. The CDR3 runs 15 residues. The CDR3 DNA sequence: TGCAGTGCTAGTAGGGCGGGACAACGCCAAGAGACCCAGTACTTC. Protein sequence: CSASRAGQRQETQYF.

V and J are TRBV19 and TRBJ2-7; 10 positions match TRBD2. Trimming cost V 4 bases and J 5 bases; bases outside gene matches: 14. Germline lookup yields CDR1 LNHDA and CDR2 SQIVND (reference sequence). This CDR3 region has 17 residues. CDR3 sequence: CASSSGLADDPGDEQYF. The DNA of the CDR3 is TGTGCCAGTAGTAGTGGACTAGCGGACGACCCGGGGGACGAGCAGTACTTC.

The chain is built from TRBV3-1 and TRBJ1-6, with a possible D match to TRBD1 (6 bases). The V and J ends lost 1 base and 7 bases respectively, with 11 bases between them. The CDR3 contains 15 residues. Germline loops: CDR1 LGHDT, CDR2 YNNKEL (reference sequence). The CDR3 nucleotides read TGTGCCAGCAGCCAAGGGAGGGGGGGGAATTCACCCCTCCACTTT. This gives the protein CASSQGRGGNSPLHF.